This record concerns one TCR beta chain sequence. The record originates from a study of preoperative IRX-2 immunotherapy in early breast cancer. The protocol was immunoSEQ multiplex PCR, while the TCRdb copy is restricted to in-frame clones and leaves out a portion. The profile shows approximately 100,000 clones, 86% of them singletons. The treatment is: preoperative locoregional IRX-2 cytokine immunotherapy. Samples came from a phase Ib trial of preoperative locoregional IRX-2 cytokine immunotherapy. The sequences come from tumor tissue, collected after IRX-2 immunotherapy. The receptor comes from a human donor with breast cancer.

CDR3 sequence reads: CASSPWGRTEAFF. DNA of the CDR3: TGTGCCAGCAGCCCGTGGGGGCGTACTGAAGCTTTCTTT. The genes are TRBV6-8 and TRBJ1-1, with D perhaps matching TRBD1 (6 bases). Trimming shortened V by 6 bases and J by 5 bases, and 13 bases separated the two germline ends. In germline, CDR1 is MNHGY, CDR2 SAAAGT. The CDR3 runs to 13 residues.